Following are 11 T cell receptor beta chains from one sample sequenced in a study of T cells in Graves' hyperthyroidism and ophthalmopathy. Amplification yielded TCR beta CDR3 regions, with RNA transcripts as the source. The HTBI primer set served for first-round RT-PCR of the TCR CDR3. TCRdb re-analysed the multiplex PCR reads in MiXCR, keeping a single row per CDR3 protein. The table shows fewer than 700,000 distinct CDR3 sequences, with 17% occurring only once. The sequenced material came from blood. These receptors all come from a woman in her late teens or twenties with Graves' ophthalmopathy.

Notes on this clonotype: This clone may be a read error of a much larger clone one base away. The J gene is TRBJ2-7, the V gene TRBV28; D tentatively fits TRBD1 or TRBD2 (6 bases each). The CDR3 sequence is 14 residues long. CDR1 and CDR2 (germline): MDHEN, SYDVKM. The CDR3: CASSYSGGSYEQCF. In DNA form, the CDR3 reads TGTGCCAGCAGTTACTCCGGGGGCTCCTACGAGCAGTGCTTC.

CDR3 amino acids: CASSDGGTGEYEQYF. CDR3 coding DNA: TGCGCCAGCAGTGATGGGGGGACAGGGGAATACGAGCAGTACTTC. This sequence joins TRBV10-1 and TRBJ2-7; 10 bases are a match to TRBD1. Per germline, CDR1 WNHNN and CDR2 SYGVQD (reference sequence). The junction had 6 bases not matched to a gene; V was cut back by 3 bases and J by 4 bases. The CDR3 consists of 15 residues.

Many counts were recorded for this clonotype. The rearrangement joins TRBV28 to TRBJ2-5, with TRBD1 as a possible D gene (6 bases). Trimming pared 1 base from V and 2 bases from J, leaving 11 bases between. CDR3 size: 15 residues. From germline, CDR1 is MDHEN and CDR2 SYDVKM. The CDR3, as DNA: TGTGCCAGCAGTTTATTGCGGACAGCTCAAGAGACCCAGTACTTC. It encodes CASSLLRTAQETQYF.

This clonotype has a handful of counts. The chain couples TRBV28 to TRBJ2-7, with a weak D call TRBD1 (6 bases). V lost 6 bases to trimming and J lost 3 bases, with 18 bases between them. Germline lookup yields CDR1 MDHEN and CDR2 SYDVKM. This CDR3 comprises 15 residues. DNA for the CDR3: TGTGCCAGCAGCCGGGACATCTACGCCTTCTACGAGCAGTACTTC. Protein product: CASSRDIYAFYEQYF. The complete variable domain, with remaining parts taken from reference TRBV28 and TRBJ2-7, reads DVKVTQSSRYLVKRTGEKVFLECVQDMDHENMFWYRQDPGLGLRLIYFSYDVKMKEKGDIPEGYSVSREKKERFSLILESASTNQTSMYLCASSRDIYAFYEQYFGPGTRLTVT.

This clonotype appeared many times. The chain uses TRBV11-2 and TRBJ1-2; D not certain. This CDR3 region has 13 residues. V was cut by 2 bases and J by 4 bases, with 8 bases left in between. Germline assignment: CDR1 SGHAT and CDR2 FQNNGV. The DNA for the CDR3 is TGTGCCAGCAGCTTACAGGAGCGCTATGGCTACACCTTC. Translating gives CASSLQERYGYTF.

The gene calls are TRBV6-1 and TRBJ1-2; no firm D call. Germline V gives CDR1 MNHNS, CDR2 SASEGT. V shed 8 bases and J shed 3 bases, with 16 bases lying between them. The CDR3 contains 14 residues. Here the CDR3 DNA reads TGTGCCAGCGAACACGGCGGATCGGACTATGGCTACACCTTC. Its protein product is CASEHGGSDYGYTF.

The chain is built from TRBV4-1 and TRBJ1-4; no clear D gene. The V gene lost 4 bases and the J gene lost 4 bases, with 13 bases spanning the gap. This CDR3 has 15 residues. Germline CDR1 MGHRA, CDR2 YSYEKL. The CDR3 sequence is CASSPMSDLNEKLFF. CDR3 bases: TGCGCCAGCAGCCCGATGTCGGACCTTAATGAAAAACTGTTTTTT.

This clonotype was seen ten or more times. In DNA form, the CDR3 reads TGTGCCAGCAGCTTAGTAGGGACTCGCTCTGGGGCCAACGTCCTGACTTTC. Translating it yields CASSLVGTRSGANVLTF. The chain joins TRBV11-2 to TRBJ2-6, with D possibly matching TRBD2 (6 bases). This CDR3 has 17 residues. CDR1 SGHAT and CDR2 FQNNGV come from the germline V gene. V was shortened by 1 base and J by 0 bases, with 10 bases between the two germline ends.

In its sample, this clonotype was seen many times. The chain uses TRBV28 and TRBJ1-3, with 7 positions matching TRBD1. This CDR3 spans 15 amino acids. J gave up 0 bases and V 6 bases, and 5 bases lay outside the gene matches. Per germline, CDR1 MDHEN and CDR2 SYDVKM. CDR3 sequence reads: CASSQGGSSGNTIYF. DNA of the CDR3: TGTGCCAGCAGCCAGGGGGGAAGCTCTGGAAACACCATATATTTT.

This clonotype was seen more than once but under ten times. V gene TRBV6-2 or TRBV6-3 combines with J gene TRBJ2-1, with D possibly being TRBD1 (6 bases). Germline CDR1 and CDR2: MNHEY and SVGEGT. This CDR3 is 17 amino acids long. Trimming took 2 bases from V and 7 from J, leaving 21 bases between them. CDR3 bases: TGTGCCAGCAGTTACCTGGAGGTCAGGACAGAAACTAATGAGCAGTTCTTC. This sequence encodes CASSYLEVRTETNEQFF.

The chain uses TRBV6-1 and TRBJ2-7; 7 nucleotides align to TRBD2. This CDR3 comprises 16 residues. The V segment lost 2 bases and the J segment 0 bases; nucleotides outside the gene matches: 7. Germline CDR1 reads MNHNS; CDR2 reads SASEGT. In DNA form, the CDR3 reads TGTGCCAGCAGTGAACTCGGAGCGGGGCACTCCTACGAGCAGTACTTC. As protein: CASSELGAGHSYEQYF.